The 10 T cell receptor beta chains in this list originate from one sample, sequenced in a study of blood T cell repertoires in COVID-19 (dated by TCRdb to the early 2020s). Library preparation employed the immunoSEQ multiplex PCR assay. Entries here come from immuneACCESS through TCRdb and include only in-frame sequences with V and J called. Some clones fail to appear in such tables; in the studies checked, an unresolved V gene covers under half of the shortfall, and the cause of the remainder is unknown. Counted in this sample were roughly 250,000 clones; 75% to 95% of them appeared once. The top ten clones comprise under 2.5% of the sample. Sequencing input: PBMCs or T cells enriched from blood (not recorded which). The receptors were gathered from a woman under 30 who had recovered from COVID-19.

The CDR3 reads CATHQGTGGKSGANVLTF. The CDR3 DNA reads TGCGCCACACACCAAGGGACGGGAGGTAAATCTGGGGCCAACGTCCTGACTTTC. V gene TRBV5-1 combines with J gene TRBJ2-6, with 7 bases matching TRBD2. This CDR3 is 18 amino acids long. Germline values: CDR1 SGHRS, CDR2 YFSETQ. V dropped 9 bases and J dropped 1; count of bases not matched to a gene: 16.

In its sample, this clone was seen a few times. The CDR3: CASSLAVGQGKGNTEAFF. Here the CDR3 DNA reads TGTGCCAGCAGCTTAGCGGTGGGACAGGGAAAAGGAAACACTGAAGCTTTCTTT. V usage is TRBV7-9 and J usage is TRBJ1-1; 9 positions agree with TRBD1. The V gene end was trimmed by 0 bases and the J gene end by 2 bases; junction bases not matched to a gene: 10. CDR3 length: 18 residues. Germline-derived CDR1 and CDR2 are SEHNR and FQNEAQ (reference sequence).

The chain has TRBV3-1 (or the pseudogene TRBV3-2) and TRBJ1-2; 8 bases line up with TRBD1. The CDR3 sequence is 15 residues long. In germline, CDR1 is LGHDT, CDR2 YNNKEL (reference sequence). V shed 5 bases and J 0 bases; nucleotides not matched to a gene: 5. CDR3 nucleotides: TGTGCCAGCAGCGGAGACAGGGGAGCTAACTATGGCTACACCTTC. Its protein is CASSGDRGANYGYTF.

This chain connects TRBV5-1 to TRBJ2-3; 7 nucleotides line up with TRBD1. Germline lookup yields CDR1 SGHRS and CDR2 YFSETQ. Trimming at V came to 7 bases and at J to 4 bases, leaving 3 bases not matched to a gene. The CDR3 runs 12 residues. In DNA form, the CDR3 reads TGCGCCAGCGGACAGGCGTCAGATACGCAGTATTTT. Its translation is CASGQASDTQYF. Looking up the rest from reference TRBV5-1 and TRBJ2-3 gives the full variable domain: KAGVTQTPRYLIKTRGQQVTLSCSPISGHRSVSWYQQTPGQGLQFLFEYFSETQRNKGNFPGRFSGRQFSNSRSEMNVSTLELGDSALYLCASGQASDTQYFGPGTRLTVL.

The chain recombines TRBV5-4 with TRBJ1-3, with 9 bases matching TRBD1. J lost 0 bases, V lost 3 bases, and 7 bases had no gene match. Germline assignment: CDR1 SGHNT and CDR2 YYREEE (reference sequence). The CDR3 extends over 17 amino acids. Here the CDR3 reads CASSSGQGLTSGNTIYF. The DNA of the CDR3 is TGTGCCAGCAGCTCGGGACAGGGCCTAACCTCTGGAAACACCATATATTTT.

This clone was counted between two and nine times. V gene TRBV7-8 combines with J gene TRBJ1-2; TRBD1 matches at 11 bases. Trimming removed 3 bases from V and 8 bases from J; junction bases left unmatched: 8. Germline values: CDR1 SGHVS, CDR2 FQNEAQ. CDR3 length: 15 amino acids. This CDR3 is CASSFVRTGGRGYTF. The CDR3 DNA follows: TGTGCCAGCAGCTTTGTAAGGACAGGGGGCCGCGGCTACACCTTC.

This clone was seen just once. This chain links TRBV5-1 with TRBJ2-3; unclear D gene. The germline V gene has CDR1 SGHRS and CDR2 YFSETQ. The CDR3 spans 14 residues. The ends were cut back, 0 bases at V and 3 bases at J, with 8 bases in the middle. The CDR3 DNA reads as TGCGCCAGCAGCTTGGGTCGGTGGACAGATACGCAGTATTTT. Protein product: CASSLGRWTDTQYF.

The chain joins TRBV2 to TRBJ2-7, with a weak D call TRBD2 (5 bases). The CDR3 has 20 residues. Germline-derived CDR1 and CDR2 are SNHLY and FYNNEI. The V and J ends lost 8 bases and 6 bases respectively, with 38 bases between them. CDR3 in amino acids: CASLSITAGRASWRAGEQYF. As DNA, the CDR3 is TGTGCCAGCCTTTCGATTACGGCCGGTAGGGCGAGCTGGCGTGCGGGCGAGCAGTACTTC.

The rearrangement uses TRBV28 and TRBJ1-6; 8 bases agree with TRBD1. The CDR3 runs to 15 residues. With 6 bases clipped from V and 6 bases from J, the junction kept 7 bases outside the gene matches. CDR1 and CDR2 from the germline V gene are MDHEN and SYDVKM. The CDR3 loop is CASRLGTGLNSPLHF. For the CDR3, the DNA is TGTGCCAGCAGACTCGGGACAGGCCTTAATTCACCCCTCCACTTT.

The V gene is TRBV7-2, the J gene TRBJ1-1; perhaps TRBD1 as D (6 bases). CDR1 is SGHTA, CDR2 FQGNSA, per germline. V shed 4 bases and J shed 7 bases, with 16 bases lying between them. The CDR3 has 14 amino acids. CDR3 residues: CASSYPGGASEAFF. DNA of the CDR3: TGTGCCAGCAGCTATCCCGGGGGGGCCAGTGAAGCTTTCTTT.